This T cell receptor (beta chain) was documented in a study of beta chain features in type 1 diabetes. Worth noting for this clone: Its antigen remains unidentified.

The study, taken as a whole, reports: The study found moderately but significantly shorter TCRB CDR3s in all four CD4+ subsets of Type 1 diabetes patients. VDJ junctions in type 1 diabetes patients carried more deletions and fewer insertions. Resolution of whether HLA type affects TCRB rearrangement was not achieved here.

The authors reverse transcribed all of the isolated RNA, so sequencing captured expressed TCRB transcripts. TCRdb keeps only in-frame clones here, not all; method: immunoSEQ multiplex PCR. This sample has roughly 300,000 clones; about 15% occur once, and the top ten carry more than 6.5%. Sample: central memory CD4+ T cells from blood. The clonotype was recovered from a man aged 25 to 40 in good health.

DNA of the CDR3: TGTGCCAGCTCACCAGCGACAGGGGTGTCGGAGACCCAGTACTTC. Its protein product is CASSPATGVSETQYF. The chain couples TRBV18 to TRBJ2-5; 8 positions match TRBD1. The CDR3 loop spans 15 amino acids. The germline gives CDR1 KGHSH, CDR2 LQKENI. The V segment lost 2 bases and the J segment 5 bases; nucleotides outside the gene matches: 7.